This is a list of T cell receptor beta chains from one sample in a study of immune cell composition in non-small cell lung cancer. Some clones are missing from TCRdb's copy, which holds only in-frame ones; the method was immunoSEQ multiplex PCR. The repertoire holds some 9,000 clones, 67% seen once, with under 30% in the top ten. Sequenced sample: non-adjacent lung tissue. Receptor source: a human donor with non-small cell lung cancer. Each CDR3 is given with its conserved first and last residue. A D gene is named only where the DNA matches it firmly.

J gene | D gene | V gene | CDR3 protein
TRBJ2-1 | TRBD2 | TRBV9 | CASSAPGLAVSYNEQFF
TRBJ2-1 | TRBD2 | TRBV4-3 | CASSLAGDAYNEQFF
TRBJ2-4 | TRBD1 | TRBV27 | CASSSDRVAQYF
TRBJ2-7 | . | TRBV19 | CASSTQGTQYEQYF
TRBJ2-1 | TRBD2 | TRBV27 | CASTPFSGGAVNEQFF
TRBJ1-2 | . | TRBV6-5 | CASSYSRDIGGYTF
TRBJ2-2 | TRBD1 | TRBV5-1 | CASSLATGTVTGELFF
TRBJ1-1 | TRBD1 | TRBV10-3 | CAIGQGGTEAFF
TRBJ1-1 | TRBD1 | TRBV5-1 | CASSPGQGTEAFF
TRBJ2-1 | . | TRBV7-8 | CASSLTAPPQFF
TRBJ2-7 | TRBD1 | TRBV6-1 | CASSLGTATTYEQYF
TRBJ2-5 | . | TRBV12-5 | CASGLEGSQYF
TRBJ1-6 | TRBD1 | TRBV5-1 | CASSPTSGQGSPLHF
TRBJ1-1 | TRBD1 | TRBV15 | CATSRARGQEGFTEAFF
TRBJ2-7 | . | TRBV5-4 | CASSLPADGTPENYEQYF
TRBJ2-3 | . | TRBV5-1 | CASSLAKGGDTDTQYF
TRBJ1-6 | . | TRBV19 | CASSRGDSRSPLHF
TRBJ2-5 | . | TRBV7-2 | CASSPRGTQETQYF
TRBJ1-5 | TRBD1 | TRBV19 | CASKRSNRDRAYSNQPQHF
TRBJ2-2 | . | TRBV7-2 | CASSSGRGLLNTGELFF
TRBJ2-3 | . | TRBV18 | CASSPPITTDTQYF
TRBJ2-1 | TRBD1 | TRBV10-3 | CAITPGQGIDEQFF
TRBJ1-1 | TRBD1 | TRBV6-6 | CASSLGQGNTEAFF
TRBJ1-6 | . | TRBV19 | CASTRGGSPLHF
TRBJ2-3 | TRBD2 | TRBV6-5 | CASSLRRGLYF
TRBJ1-2 | . | TRBV6-4 | CASKGPGEGNGYTF
TRBJ2-5 | TRBD1 | TRBV2 | CASSRQGSKETQYF
TRBJ1-1 | TRBD1 | TRBV5-5 | CASSSQTGSATEAFF
TRBJ2-7 | TRBD1 | TRBV5-6 | CASSFTGTGVIEQYF
TRBJ1-1 | . | TRBV19 | CASSIRGGANTEAFF
TRBJ2-7 | . | TRBV5-6 | CASAGVYEQYF
TRBJ2-2 | TRBD1 | TRBV5-4 | CASSRDRGSNTGELFF
TRBJ2-7 | . | TRBV19 | CASSSLSSYEQYF
TRBJ1-1 | . | TRBV9 | CASSHGTSYTEAFF
TRBJ2-3 | TRBD1 | TRBV6-1 | CASSDNRDRTKDTQYF
TRBJ2-5 | . | TRBV2 | CASRVTEQETQYF
TRBJ1-2 | TRBD1 | TRBV13 | CASSSRDRGLANYGYTF
TRBJ1-1 | . | TRBV4-3 | CASSHGGNTEAFF
TRBJ2-1 | . | TRBV10-1 | CASSPGALGDNEQFF
TRBJ2-1 | . | TRBV7-2 | CASTTRELASEQFF
TRBJ1-5 | TRBD1 | TRBV28 | CASSPGQGYQPQHF
TRBJ2-5 | . | TRBV7-2 | CASSLAAGPWETQYF
TRBJ2-3 | TRBD1 | TRBV19 | CASSIDLRQGDYTDTQYF
TRBJ2-6 | . | TRBV11-2 | CASSERPGIPGANVLTF
TRBJ1-1 | . | TRBV5-1 | CASSAGATTEAFF
TRBJ2-3 | TRBD2 | TRBV19 | CASSMGGRLAGPTDTQYF
TRBJ1-5 | . | TRBV5-4 | CASSQDARGGSNQPQHF
TRBJ1-2 | . | TRBV4-1 | CASSHLLTTNYGYTF
TRBJ2-3 | TRBD1 | TRBV19 | CASSIRQGRTDTQYF
TRBJ1-1 | . | TRBV21-1 | CASSGPFNREGTVNTEAFF
TRBJ2-5 | . | TRBV5-1 | CASAQEETQYF
TRBJ2-7 | TRBD1 | TRBV7-9 | CASSLWGQGSHEQYF
TRBJ2-3 | . | TRBV21-1 | CASSDREDGTDTQYF
TRBJ2-7 | . | TRBV5-1 | CASSVTGSSYEQYF
TRBJ1-5 | TRBD1 | TRBV5-1 | CASSRGQGSNQPQHF
TRBJ1-1 | . | TRBV27 | CASSLGGGGRAFF
TRBJ2-7 | TRBD2 | TRBV19 | CASSPAGGPYEQYF
TRBJ1-6 | . | TRBV5-1 | CASNDGGNSPLHF
TRBJ1-4 | . | TRBV7-9 | CASSLGGFELFF